Sequencing of this TCR beta chain was carried out in a study of tissue T cells after allogeneic stem cell transplantation. Time point reported: mouse harvest day 7 after allogeneic transplant. The graft held 10^6 splenic CD5+ T cells and 10^7 T-cell-depleted bone marrow cells. Tissues came from B6→BALB/c major-mismatch GVHD mice at day 7 or 14. J was trimmed by 5 bases and V by 4 bases; bases with no gene match: 1. The CDR3 is made up of 13 amino acids. Germline V gives CDR1 KGHPV, CDR2 FQNQEV (reference sequence). Clones were sequenced by immunoSEQ multiplex PCR, and TCRdb holds only the in-frame ones, with some missing. This table holds roughly 2,100 clones, roughly half found once. In the case of this clone: Gene names are the mouse ones. The sequenced fragment ends 1 residue before the CDR3 boundary, so the rest is inferred from the germline J gene.

This rearrangement joins TRBV26 to TRBJ1-1; 10 positions match TRBD1. The source material was spleen. This TCR derives from a female BALB/c mouse given C57BL/6 T cells with graft-versus-host disease after an allogeneic hematopoietic cell transplant. CDR3 bases read: TGTGCCAGCAGTCGGGGACAGGGGACAGAAGTCTTC. Amino acids: CASSRGQGTEVF. The full CDR3 protein reads CASSRGQGTEVFF.